The 19 T cell receptor beta chains in this list originate from one sample, sequenced in a study of blood T cell repertoires in COVID-19. The assay was immunoSEQ multiplex PCR, and TCRdb's table has in-frame clones only and misses some. The sample shows about 62,000 clones, 80% to 90% of them seen only once. The sequencing input was peripheral blood. The receptors were gathered from a woman older than 75 with acute or convalescent COVID-19.

The chain combines TRBV7-7 with TRBJ2-1, with 11 positions matching TRBD2. The CDR3 extends over 15 amino acids. The germline gives CDR1 SSHAT, CDR2 FNYEAQ (reference sequence). The V segment lost 4 bases and the J segment 5 bases; nucleotides outside the gene matches: 4. CDR3: CASSSGTSGDNEQFF. The CDR3 bases are TGTGCCAGCAGCTCAGGGACTAGCGGTGACAATGAGCAGTTCTTC.

Here the CDR3 DNA reads TGCGCCAGCAGCTTGGGGGGACAGGGTTCCGTAAGCTACACCTTC. The encoded protein is CASSLGGQGSVSYTF. The chain links TRBV5-1 to TRBJ1-2, with 9 bases fitting TRBD1. Germline-derived CDR1 and CDR2 are SGHRS and YFSETQ. V shed 0 bases and J 9 bases; nucleotides not matched to a gene: 9. This CDR3 spans 15 amino acids.

The chain links TRBV12-5 to TRBJ1-4; D is uncertain. CDR3 size: 13 residues. Germline CDR1 and CDR2: LGHNT and FRNRAP. V was shortened by 3 bases and J by 8 bases, with 10 bases between the two germline ends. The CDR3 loop is CASGFIDREKLFF. The CDR3 bases are TGTGCTAGTGGTTTCATCGATCGGGAAAAACTGTTTTTT.

This clone was detected a few times. CDR3: CASSQVADSYEQYF. The CDR3 region has the DNA TGTGCCAGCAGCCAAGTCGCGGACTCCTACGAGCAGTACTTC. V is TRBV3-1 (or the pseudogene TRBV3-2) and J is TRBJ2-7; D not resolved. The CDR3 totals 14 residues. Looked up from germline, CDR1 is LGHDT and CDR2 is YNNKEL (reference sequence). Deletions cut 1 base from V and 0 bases from J, with 7 bases between.

The genes are TRBV7-8 and TRBJ1-1; 7 bases agree with TRBD1. The CDR3 has 15 residues. Germline lookup yields CDR1 SGHVS and CDR2 FQNEAQ. V gave up 1 base and J gave up 2 bases; unmatched junction bases: 4. CDR3 residues: CASSLEGQRNTEAFF. The CDR3 DNA reads TGTGCCAGCAGCTTAGAGGGACAGAGAAACACTGAAGCTTTCTTT.

The chain is built from TRBV30 and TRBJ1-1; 8 nucleotides line up with TRBD1. The CDR3 has 12 amino acids. The V and J ends lost 5 bases and 4 bases, in that order; junction bases with no gene match: 3. Germline V gene lookup returns CDR1 GTSNPN and CDR2 SVGIG (reference sequence). The DNA for the CDR3 is TGTGCCTGGGGACAGGGCTCCACTGAAGCTTTCTTT. Amino acid sequence: CAWGQGSTEAFF.

The V and J genes are TRBV6-1 and TRBJ2-7; a possible D gene is TRBD2 (7 bases). This CDR3 contains 17 residues. CDR1 and CDR2 (germline): MNHNS, SASEGT. V dropped 4 bases and J dropped 4 bases, with 23 bases sitting between them. CDR3 DNA: TGTGCCAGCAGTGCGAGATCAAAGGGGGGGGCGAGGTACGAGCAGTACTTC. This encodes CASSARSKGGARYEQYF.

This clone was seen only a few times. The genes are TRBV11-3 and TRBJ2-1; 9 bases agree with TRBD2. The V segment lost 4 bases and the J segment 7 bases; nucleotides outside the gene matches: 5. The CDR3 spans 14 residues. The V gene's germline CDR1 is SGHNT and CDR2 YENEEA. CDR3 region: CASSSGTSRNEQFF. CDR3 in DNA: TGTGCCAGCAGCTCCGGGACTAGCAGAAATGAGCAGTTCTTC.

The chain combines TRBV14 with TRBJ1-2; TRBD1 is a possible D gene (6 bases). The germline gives CDR1 SGHDN, CDR2 FVKESK. The V gene lost 4 bases and the J gene lost 7 bases, with 16 bases spanning the gap. This CDR3 comprises 14 residues. DNA of the CDR3: TGTGCCAGCAGCCCGAGTGGGGGGGCCAGTGGCTACACCTTC. This translates into CASSPSGGASGYTF.

This chain links TRBV7-2 with TRBJ2-5; 7 bases are shared with TRBD2. The germline gives CDR1 SGHTA, CDR2 FQGNSA. The J segment lost 4 bases and the V segment lost 1 base, leaving 6 bases of the junction unmatched. The length of the CDR3 is 15 residues. CDR3 sequence: CASSLGGGSTETQYF. The DNA for the CDR3 is TGTGCCAGCAGCTTAGGCGGGGGTAGTACAGAGACCCAGTACTTC.

V is TRBV7-9 and J is TRBJ2-7; 9 nucleotides align to TRBD1. Germline CDR1 SEHNR, CDR2 FQNEAQ (reference sequence). V was pared by 5 bases and J by 4 bases, with 9 bases of the junction left unmatched. The CDR3 consists of 15 residues. This CDR3 is CASSPATGGSYEQYF. CDR3 coding DNA: TGTGCCAGCAGCCCCGCGACAGGGGGATCGTACGAGCAGTACTTC. Full variable domain (missing parts from reference TRBV7-9 and TRBJ2-7): DTGVSQNPRHKITKRGQNVTFRCDPISEHNRLYWYRQTLGQGPEFLTYFQNEAQLEKSRLLSDRFSAERPKGSFSTLEIQRTEQGDSAMYLCASSPATGGSYEQYFGPGTRLTVT.

A few counts support this clone. The chain employs TRBV7-2 and TRBJ1-1; D is possibly TRBD1 (5 bases). CDR3 size: 14 residues. Trimming shortened V by 3 bases and J by 0 bases, and 8 bases separated the two germline ends. Germline CDR1 is SGHTA and CDR2 is FQGNSA. DNA of the CDR3: TGTGCCAGCAGCTTCTCAGGGATGAACACTGAAGCTTTCTTT. It translates to CASSFSGMNTEAFF.

The chain has TRBV25-1 and TRBJ1-4; TRBD1 aligns across 7 bases. The V segment lost 6 bases and the J segment 3 bases; nucleotides outside the gene matches: 13. The germline gives CDR1 MGHDK, CDR2 SYGVNS. The CDR3 runs 17 residues. CDR3 coding DNA: TGTGCCAGCAGGGGGGCAGGGCAGGGGGTGGCTAATGAAAAACTGTTTTTT. Residues: CASRGAGQGVANEKLFF.

The CDR3 nucleotides are TGCGCCAGCAGCTTACGCCATCGGGAGGAGCAGTTCTTC. This translates into CASSLRHREEQFF. The chain recombines TRBV5-1 with TRBJ2-1, with D maybe TRBD2 (6 bases). Germline CDR1 and CDR2: SGHRS and YFSETQ. The CDR3 is 13 residues long. The V end was cut by 2 bases, the J end by 10 bases, with 13 bases between.

The chain uses TRBV2 and TRBJ1-5; TRBD1 agrees at 12 bases. The ends lost 3 bases at V and 7 bases at J; junction bases unmatched: 4. CDR1 and CDR2 from the germline V gene are SNHLY and FYNNEI. The CDR3 has 15 amino acids. The CDR3 DNA reads as TGTGCCAGCAGTGAGGGGACAGGGGGCAGACAGCCCCAGCATTTT. It encodes CASSEGTGGRQPQHF.

J is TRBJ1-3 and V is TRBV30; no clear D. Germline V gene sequence: CDR1 GTSNPN, CDR2 SVGIG (reference sequence). V shed 4 bases and J shed 0 bases, with 7 bases lying between them. This CDR3 has 13 residues. The CDR3 DNA follows: TGTGCCTGGACGCGTGGCTCTGGAAACACCATATATTTT. Amino acids: CAWTRGSGNTIYF.

V gene TRBV7-2 combines with J gene TRBJ2-2, with 7 bases lining up with TRBD1. CDR3 length: 15 residues. Germline CDR1 and CDR2: SGHTA and FQGNSA. After removal of 5 bases from V and 3 bases from J, the junction contained 6 bases not matched to a gene. DNA of the CDR3: TGTGCCAGCAGCCCCCAGACAGGGCACACCGGGGAGCTGTTTTTT. Translated, it gives CASSPQTGHTGELFF.

The chain couples TRBV4-1 to TRBJ2-7; D may be TRBD1 (5 bases). Germline CDR1 is MGHRA and CDR2 is YSYEKL. The CDR3 length is 15 residues. Trimming pared 0 bases from V and 6 bases from J, leaving 15 bases between. CDR3 sequence reads: CASSQDPGLPAEQYF. The CDR3 coding sequence is TGCGCCAGCAGCCAAGATCCAGGGTTGCCCGCCGAGCAGTACTTC.

V usage is TRBV19 and J usage is TRBJ2-1, with TRBD1 identical over 9 bases. The germline V gene has CDR1 LNHDA and CDR2 SQIVND (reference sequence). The CDR3 contains 16 residues. The V gene end was trimmed by 0 bases and the J gene end by 6 bases; junction bases not matched to a gene: 6. As DNA, the CDR3 is TGTGCCAGTAGTATAGAGACCGGGACAGGGCGCAATGAGCAGTTCTTC. Translated, it gives CASSIETGTGRNEQFF.